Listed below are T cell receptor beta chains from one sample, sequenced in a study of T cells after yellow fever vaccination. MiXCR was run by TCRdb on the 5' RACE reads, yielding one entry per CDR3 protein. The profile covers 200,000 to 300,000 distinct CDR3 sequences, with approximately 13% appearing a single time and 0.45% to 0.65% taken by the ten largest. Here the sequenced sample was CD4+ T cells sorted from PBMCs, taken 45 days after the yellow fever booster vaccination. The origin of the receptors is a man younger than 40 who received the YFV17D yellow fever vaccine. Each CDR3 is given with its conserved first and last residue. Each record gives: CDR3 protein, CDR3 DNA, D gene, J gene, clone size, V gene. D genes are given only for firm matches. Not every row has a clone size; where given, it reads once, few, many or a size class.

CDR3aa: CASSLAVGLASNEQFF
CDR3nt: TGCGCCAGCAGCTTGGCCGTTGGTCTAGCCAGCAATGAGCAGTTCTTC
d_gene: .
j_gene: TRBJ2-1
abundance: .
v_gene: TRBV5-1

CDR3aa: CASSFVGGGTGHDEQFF
CDR3nt: TGTGCCAGCAGTTTTGTGGGGGGGGGGACAGGGCACGATGAGCAGTTCTTC
d_gene: TRBD1
j_gene: TRBJ2-1
abundance: .
v_gene: TRBV12-3/TRBV12-4

CDR3aa: CASSLEGTLRWRSPLHF
CDR3nt: TGCGCCAGCAGCTTGGAGGGGACCCTTCGATGGCGTTCACCCCTCCACTTT
d_gene: .
j_gene: TRBJ1-6
abundance: few
v_gene: TRBV5-1

CDR3aa: CASGPGSFEGQLQETQYF
CDR3nt: TGTGCCAGCGGCCCCGGAAGCTTCGAGGGACAGTTACAAGAGACCCAGTACTTC
d_gene: TRBD1
j_gene: TRBJ2-5
abundance: .
v_gene: TRBV4-2

CDR3aa: CASSDWFGYTF
CDR3nt: TGTGCCAGCAGTGACTGGTTCGGCTACACCTTC
d_gene: .
j_gene: TRBJ1-2
abundance: .
v_gene: TRBV25-1

CDR3aa: CASSLGTGRHQETQYF
CDR3nt: TGCGCCAGCAGCTTGGGGACAGGGAGGCACCAAGAGACCCAGTACTTC
d_gene: TRBD1
j_gene: TRBJ2-5
abundance: few
v_gene: TRBV5-1

CDR3aa: CASSPQTASETQYF
CDR3nt: TGTGCCAGCAGTCCGCAGACAGCCTCCGAGACCCAGTACTTC
d_gene: .
j_gene: TRBJ2-5
abundance: many
v_gene: TRBV12-3/TRBV12-4

CDR3aa: CASSGPSGVGTDTQYF
CDR3nt: TGTGCCAGCAGCGGGCCGAGCGGAGTTGGGACAGATACGCAGTATTTT
d_gene: .
j_gene: TRBJ2-3
abundance: few
v_gene: TRBV11-2

CDR3aa: CAISESNLKPQHF
CDR3nt: TGTGCCATCAGTGAGTCGAACTTGAAGCCCCAGCATTTT
d_gene: .
j_gene: TRBJ1-5
abundance: few
v_gene: TRBV10-3

CDR3aa: CASSQARSGTTYNEQFF
CDR3nt: TGCGCCAGCAGCCAGGCAAGAAGCGGGACAACGTACAATGAGCAGTTCTTC
d_gene: .
j_gene: TRBJ2-1
abundance: few
v_gene: TRBV4-3

CDR3aa: CASRRLAGASYEQYF
CDR3nt: TGTGCCAGCAGGAGGCTAGCGGGAGCTTCCTACGAGCAGTACTTC
d_gene: TRBD2
j_gene: TRBJ2-7
abundance: .
v_gene: TRBV6-2/TRBV6-3

CDR3aa: CASLSSYNEQFF
CDR3nt: TGTGCCAGCCTGTCCTCGTACAATGAGCAGTTCTTC
d_gene: .
j_gene: TRBJ2-1
abundance: few
v_gene: TRBV12-3/TRBV12-4

CDR3aa: CASSQDSPLAGALNEQFF
CDR3nt: TGTGCCAGCAGCCAAGATTCCCCGCTAGCGGGAGCGCTTAATGAGCAGTTCTTC
d_gene: TRBD2
j_gene: TRBJ2-1
abundance: .
v_gene: TRBV3-1

CDR3aa: CSAVPTGIEAFF
CDR3nt: TGCAGTGCTGTCCCAACAGGGATTGAAGCTTTCTTT
d_gene: .
j_gene: TRBJ1-1
abundance: few
v_gene: TRBV20-1

CDR3aa: CSARSGSSGANVLTF
CDR3nt: TGCAGTGCTAGGAGCGGGAGCTCTGGGGCCAACGTCCTGACTTTC
d_gene: TRBD2
j_gene: TRBJ2-6
abundance: .
v_gene: TRBV20-1

CDR3aa: CSAPQGYTEAFF
CDR3nt: TGCAGTGCCCCTCAGGGGTACACTGAAGCTTTCTTT
d_gene: .
j_gene: TRBJ1-1
abundance: many
v_gene: TRBV20-1

CDR3aa: CASSPMELARREFF
CDR3nt: TGCGCCAGCAGCCCCATGGAGCTAGCCCGAAGGGAGTTCTTC
d_gene: .
j_gene: TRBJ2-1
abundance: .
v_gene: TRBV5-1

CDR3aa: CSASIAGVRDTQYF
CDR3nt: TGCAGTGCTAGTATAGCGGGAGTGAGAGATACGCAGTATTTT
d_gene: TRBD2
j_gene: TRBJ2-3
abundance: few
v_gene: TRBV20-1

CDR3aa: CASTRGNQETQYF
CDR3nt: TGTGCCAGCACCCGGGGTAACCAAGAGACCCAGTACTTC
d_gene: .
j_gene: TRBJ2-5
abundance: few
v_gene: TRBV12-3/TRBV12-4

CDR3aa: CSARAPGGAAKNIQYF
CDR3nt: TGCAGTGCTAGAGCCCCCGGAGGGGCAGCCAAAAACATTCAGTACTTC
d_gene: .
j_gene: TRBJ2-4
abundance: .
v_gene: TRBV20-1

CDR3aa: CSARGERMDTEAFF
CDR3nt: TGCAGTGCTAGAGGAGAGAGGATGGACACTGAAGCTTTCTTT
d_gene: .
j_gene: TRBJ1-1
abundance: .
v_gene: TRBV20-1

CDR3aa: CASSSKERAPLIF
CDR3nt: TGTGCCAGCAGCTCTAAGGAGAGGGCTCCGCTGATCTTC
d_gene: .
j_gene: TRBJ2-7
abundance: .
v_gene: TRBV7-9

CDR3aa: CSAREGVGHEKLFF
CDR3nt: TGCAGTGCCCGGGAAGGGGTTGGTCATGAAAAACTGTTTTTT
d_gene: .
j_gene: TRBJ1-4
abundance: few
v_gene: TRBV20-1

CDR3aa: CSVDPQHTGELFF
CDR3nt: TGCAGCGTTGATCCTCAGCACACCGGGGAGCTGTTTTTT
d_gene: .
j_gene: TRBJ2-2
abundance: .
v_gene: TRBV29-1

CDR3aa: CASSTSGRAGEQFF
CDR3nt: TGTGCCAGCAGTACTAGCGGGAGGGCCGGTGAGCAGTTCTTC
d_gene: TRBD2
j_gene: TRBJ2-1
abundance: .
v_gene: TRBV27

CDR3aa: CASSPQGGETQYF
CDR3nt: TGTGCCAGCAGCCCTCAGGGAGGAGAGACCCAGTACTTC
d_gene: .
j_gene: TRBJ2-5
abundance: many
v_gene: TRBV7-2

CDR3aa: CASRPGQGHTEAFF
CDR3nt: TGTGCCAGCAGACCAGGGCAGGGGCACACTGAAGCTTTCTTT
d_gene: .
j_gene: TRBJ1-1
abundance: few
v_gene: TRBV12-3/TRBV12-4